The rows below give T cell receptor beta chains drawn from one sample of a study of T cell changes during pregnancy in multiple sclerosis. TCRdb's table, derived via immunoSEQ multiplex PCR, lists solely in-frame clones and lacks some. The sample shows under 120,000 clones, 80% to 95% of them seen only once. Sequencing used peripheral blood, obtained after pregnancy. These receptor sequences come from a female donor with multiple sclerosis, enrolled in a pregnancy study. Each CDR3 is given with its conserved first and last residue. The D gene is left open where the match is weak. The size field is filled for only some rows; it gives once, few, many or a size class.

TRBV5-5,TRBD1,TRBJ1-4,NA,CASSQGARANEKLFF,TGTGCCAGCAGCCAGGGGGCCAGAGCCAATGAAAAACTGTTTTTT
TRBV5-5,NA,TRBJ2-1,NA,CASSLVAGRYNEQFF,TGTGCCAGCAGCTTGGTGGCAGGGCGGTACAATGAGCAGTTCTTC
TRBV7-9,TRBD1,TRBJ1-5,NA,CASGSDRAQPQHF,TGTGCCAGCGGTTCGGACAGGGCCCAGCCCCAGCATTTT
TRBV9,NA,TRBJ2-7,NA,CASSVGDSSYEQYF,TGTGCCAGCAGCGTAGGCGACAGTTCCTACGAGCAGTACTTC
TRBV7-9,TRBD1,TRBJ1-3,once,CASSLVRTGAGNTIYF,TGTGCCAGCAGCTTAGTTCGGACAGGGGCTGGAAACACCATATATTTT
TRBV5-1,TRBD1,TRBJ1-2,NA,CASSPGTGGHGYTF,TGCGCCAGCAGCCCCGGGACAGGGGGACATGGCTACACCTTC
TRBV30,NA,TRBJ2-1,NA,CAWRGWGQLHNEQFF,TGTGCCTGGAGGGGATGGGGACAACTTCACAATGAGCAGTTCTTC
TRBV11-1,TRBD2,TRBJ2-3,NA,CASSLAVGGSTDTQYF,TGTGCCAGCAGCTTAGCGGTCGGGGGGTCCACAGATACGCAGTATTTT
TRBV6-5,NA,TRBJ2-4,NA,CASSYSGLLKNIQYF,TGTGCCAGCAGTTACTCGGGACTCCTCAAAAACATTCAGTACTTC
TRBV5-6,NA,TRBJ2-2,NA,CASSLVGRGVVGELFF,TGTGCCAGCAGCTTGGTGGGCAGGGGGGTCGTCGGGGAGCTGTTTTTT
TRBV27,NA,TRBJ2-7,NA,CASSLRDTSYEQYF,TGTGCCAGCAGTTTACGAGACACTTCCTACGAGCAGTACTTC
TRBV28,NA,TRBJ2-2,NA,CASDSTGNTGELFF,TGTGCCAGCGATTCGACAGGCAACACCGGGGAGCTGTTTTTT